This TCR beta chain is from a study of blood T cell repertoires in COVID-19. The CDR3 spans 12 residues. Germline values: CDR1 SQVTM, CDR2 ANQGSEA. The V gene end was trimmed by 7 bases and the J gene end by 13 bases; junction bases not matched to a gene: 9. Generated by immunoSEQ multiplex PCR, the TCRdb table keeps only in-frame clones and is missing some. The sample has about 80,000 clones, roughly 88% seen once; the top ten hold more than 5.5%. The chain employs TRBV29-1 and TRBJ2-1; the match to TRBD2 covers 11 bases. The sequenced sample consisted of peripheral blood. The clonotype originates from a woman aged 80 or older with acute or convalescent COVID-19. The CDR3 here is CSEISGGGKQFF. The CDR3 bases are TGCAGCGAGATTAGCGGGGGGGGAAAACAGTTCTTC.